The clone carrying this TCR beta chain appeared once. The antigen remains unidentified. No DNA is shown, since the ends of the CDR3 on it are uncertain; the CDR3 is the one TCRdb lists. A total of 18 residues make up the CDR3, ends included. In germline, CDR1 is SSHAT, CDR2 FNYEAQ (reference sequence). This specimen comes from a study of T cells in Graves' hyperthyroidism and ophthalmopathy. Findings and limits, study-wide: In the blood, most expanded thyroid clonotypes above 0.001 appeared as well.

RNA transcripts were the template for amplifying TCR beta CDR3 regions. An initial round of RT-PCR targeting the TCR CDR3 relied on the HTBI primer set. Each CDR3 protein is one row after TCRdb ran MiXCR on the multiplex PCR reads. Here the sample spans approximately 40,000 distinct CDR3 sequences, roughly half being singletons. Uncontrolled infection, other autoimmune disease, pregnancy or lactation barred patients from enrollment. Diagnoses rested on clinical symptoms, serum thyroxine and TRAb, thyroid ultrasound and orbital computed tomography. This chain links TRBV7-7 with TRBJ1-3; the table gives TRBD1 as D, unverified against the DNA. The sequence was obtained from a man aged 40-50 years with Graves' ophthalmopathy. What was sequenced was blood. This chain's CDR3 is CASSFYLCACDERNTIYF.